A selection of T cell receptor beta chains follows, all from one sample in a study of T cells expressing NK-cell markers. TCRdb re-called the 5' RACE reads and catalogs CDR3 proteins one per entry, DNA excluded. This sample's table reports about 190,000 distinct CDR3 sequences. Specimen: blood T cells: a sorted CD56 or NKG2C T cell subset, CD4+ or CD8+ T cells, or bulk PBMC T cells (not recorded which). Receptors originate from a man aged 18 to 69 in good health. Each CDR3 is given with its conserved first and last residue.

V	J	CDR3
TRBV3-1	TRBJ2-1	CASSQPSTSGGTRYNEQFF
TRBV28	TRBJ2-7	CASSLGLAGGIYEQYF
TRBV3-1	TRBJ2-3	CASSQETGITDTQYF
TRBV7-9	TRBJ1-3	CASSSTGTDSGNTIYF
TRBV28	TRBJ2-2	CASSLFPINTGELFF
TRBV29-1	TRBJ2-3	CSVEEGGPPDLTSTDTQYF
TRBV6-1	TRBJ1-1	CASSEWSFEAFF
TRBV10-2	TRBJ2-7	CASSESTVSYEQYF
TRBV25-1	TRBJ2-7	CASSEYGDASYEQYF
TRBV10-3	TRBJ2-3	CAISESWATKYTDTQYF
TRBV7-9	TRBJ2-3	CATRKGGGIRDTQYF
TRBV6-5	TRBJ2-2	CASSYGGLAGGYTGELFF
TRBV18	TRBJ2-1	CASSGVALYNEQFF
TRBV5-1	TRBJ2-7	CASSPDRFPSYEQYF
TRBV9	TRBJ2-3	CASSHPRLPGLAIDTQYF
TRBV9	TRBJ2-7	CASSVNPGAPTYEQYF
TRBV12-3/TRBV12-4	TRBJ2-5	CASSSRGKTQYF
TRBV29-1	TRBJ2-5	CSVEDPGTAGEGETQYF
TRBV6-6	TRBJ2-1	CASSYRENDEQFF
TRBV4-2	TRBJ2-1	CASSHRVETTSGGPPNEQFF